This T cell receptor beta chain derives from a study of CD8 T cells in Susac syndrome. Reverse transcription of about 0.5 to 1 ug RNA was carried out with random hexamers. TCRdb ran MiXCR on the immunoSEQ multiplex PCR reads and lists one entry per CDR3 protein. Here the sample spans around 190,000 distinct CDR3 sequences, about 95% being singletons. Germline-derived CDR1 and CDR2 are DFQATT and SNEGSKA (reference sequence). With 4 bases clipped from V and 2 bases from J, the junction kept 5 bases outside the gene matches. The CDR3 has 15 amino acids. The chain has TRBV20-1 and TRBJ2-1; TRBD2 matches at 10 bases. This clonotype was sampled from a human donor in good health. The sequenced material came from CD4+ T cells from PBMCs. CDR3 nucleotide sequence: TGCAGTGCTATACCGGGACTAGCGACCTACAATGAGCAGTTCTTC. Its protein is CSAIPGLATYNEQFF.